This T cell receptor (beta chain) is drawn from a study of long-term antiretroviral therapy in people with HIV. Ahead of DNA extraction, samples held roughly 0.9-11 million cryopreserved PBMC each. As regards this clone: No antigen is known for it.

Trimming cost V 5 bases and J 4 bases; bases outside gene matches: 9. CDR1 and CDR2 from the germline V gene are SGDLS and YYNGEE. The CDR3 loop spans 16 amino acids. Findings and limits, study-wide: Blood dates from the mid-2000s to the late 2010s, possibly under older ART regimens.

It was version v3.0 of the immunoSEQ assay that was run at survey level. Sequencing was performed with immunoSEQ multiplex PCR; in TCRdb, only in-frame clones are kept and a portion is missing. The sample consists of fewer than 30,000 clones, roughly four fifths of them appearing once. This chain uses TRBV9 with TRBJ2-2; 9 bases line up with TRBD2. The material sequenced was unsorted PBMCs, taken 0.7 years before starting antiretroviral therapy. The source of this sequence is a man aged 25 to 40 with HIV. The CDR3 DNA follows: TGTGCCAGCAGTCGTGCGGGGGGGCGTGCCACCGGGGAGCTGTTTTTT. Residues: CASSRAGGRATGELFF.